These 7 T cell receptor beta chains originate from one sample sequenced in a study of cytomegalovirus exposure and HLA in healthy donors. PCR involved 60 Vbeta and 13 Jbeta primers. Here immunoSEQ multiplex PCR was the method, and the copy in TCRdb shows in-frame clones only, minus some. The sample includes under 95,000 clones, 60% to 85% seen only once; the top ten take roughly 5.4%. The sample was PBMCs. The receptors originated from a man younger than 40 in good health and CMV-seropositive.

The chain is built from TRBV6-5 and TRBJ2-1; D might be TRBD2 (5 bases). The CDR3 is 13 residues long. Germline V CDR1 and CDR2: MNHEY, SVGAGI. The ends were cut back, 4 bases at V and 5 bases at J, with 9 bases in the middle. The CDR3 bases are TGTGCCAGCAGTTTGACCGGGGACAATGAGCAGTTCTTC. This codes for CASSLTGDNEQFF.

This clone was counted only a few times. The chain combines TRBV27 with TRBJ1-1; 9 bases are shared with TRBD1. After removal of 10 bases from V and 5 bases from J, the junction contained 8 bases not matched to a gene. The CDR3 has 13 residues. Germline V lookup: CDR1 MNHEY, CDR2 SMNVEV (reference sequence). The CDR3 DNA reads as TGTGCCACCAAACAGGGGGCGCGAACTGAAGCTTTCTTT. Encoded protein: CATKQGARTEAFF.

V gene TRBV25-1 combines with J gene TRBJ2-1; 8 bases fit TRBD1. The trim removed 4 bases at V and 2 bases at J, leaving 7 bases unmatched. Germline assignment: CDR1 MGHDK and CDR2 SYGVNS. This CDR3 comprises 16 residues. The CDR3 nucleotides read TGTGCCAGCAGTGTTCCAGGGGGCATTGCCTACAATGAGCAGTTCTTC. This sequence encodes CASSVPGGIAYNEQFF.

The V call is TRBV5-1, the J call TRBJ2-7, with 8 bases matching TRBD1. V dropped 7 bases and J dropped 4; count of bases not matched to a gene: 10. CDR1 and CDR2 (germline): SGHRS, YFSETQ. The CDR3 contains 14 residues. CDR3 sequence (DNA): TGCGCCAGCTTTCCCGGACAGGGTTCGTACGAGCAGTACTTC. It encodes CASFPGQGSYEQYF.

This chain joins TRBV5-4 and TRBJ2-5, with D unclear. Germline CDR1 and CDR2: SGHNT and YYREEE (reference sequence). Trimming shortened V by 2 bases and J by 0 bases, and 5 bases separated the two germline ends. This CDR3 is 13 amino acids long. Here the CDR3 reads CASSFPYQETQYF. CDR3 in DNA: TGTGCCAGCAGCTTCCCGTACCAAGAGACCCAGTACTTC.

The chain joins TRBV5-1 to TRBJ2-2, with a tentative D call TRBD1 (6 bases). V was shortened by 4 bases and J by 4 bases, with 17 bases between the two germline ends. Germline-derived CDR1 and CDR2 are SGHRS and YFSETQ. CDR3 length equals 16 residues. CDR3 DNA sequence: TGCGCCAGCAGCCCAGGGGTCTATGGTAGCACCGGGGAGCTGTTTTTT. Its translation: CASSPGVYGSTGELFF.

V is TRBV27 and J is TRBJ2-1, with D possibly TRBD1 on 5 matching bases. CDR3 length: 14 residues. Germline V gene lookup returns CDR1 MNHEY and CDR2 SMNVEV (reference sequence). The ends were cut back, 3 bases at V and 1 base at J, with 7 bases in the middle. CDR3 nucleotides: TGTGCCAGCAGTTTCCCAGGGTCCTACAATGAGCAGTTCTTC. Translating it yields CASSFPGSYNEQFF.